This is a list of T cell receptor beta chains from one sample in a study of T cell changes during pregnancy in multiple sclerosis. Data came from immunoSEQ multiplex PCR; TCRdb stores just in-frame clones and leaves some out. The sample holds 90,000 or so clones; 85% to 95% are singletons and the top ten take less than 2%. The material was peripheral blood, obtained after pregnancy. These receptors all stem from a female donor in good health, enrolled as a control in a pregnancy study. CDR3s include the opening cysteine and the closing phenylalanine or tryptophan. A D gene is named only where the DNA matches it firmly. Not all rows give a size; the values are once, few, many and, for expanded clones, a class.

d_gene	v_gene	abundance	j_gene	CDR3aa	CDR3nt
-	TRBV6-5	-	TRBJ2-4	CASSPGQLAKNIQYF	TGTGCCAGCAGTCCTGGACAGCTAGCCAAAAACATTCAGTACTTC
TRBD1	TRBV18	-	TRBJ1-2	CASSPAGQGDYGYTF	TGTGCCAGCTCACCAGCCGGACAGGGTGACTATGGCTACACCTTC
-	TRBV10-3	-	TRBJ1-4	CAISATGATNEKLFF	TGTGCCATCAGTGCAACAGGTGCAACTAATGAAAAACTGTTTTTT
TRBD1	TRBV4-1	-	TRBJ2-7	CASSQETGTGWYEQYF	TGCGCCAGCAGCCAAGAGACCGGGACAGGGTGGTACGAGCAGTACTTC
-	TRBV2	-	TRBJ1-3	CASIGRESSGNTIYF	TGTGCCAGCATTGGGAGGGAAAGCTCTGGAAACACCATATATTTT
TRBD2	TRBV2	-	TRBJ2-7	CASSLPTSSGGYEQYF	TGTGCCAGCAGCCTCCCCACTTCTAGCGGGGGCTACGAGCAGTACTTC
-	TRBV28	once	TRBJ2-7	CASSRTDSYEQYF	TGTGCCAGCAGTCGGACAGACTCCTACGAGCAGTACTTC
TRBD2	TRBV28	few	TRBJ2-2	CASSPGLAGVYGELFF	TGTGCCAGCAGTCCGGGACTAGCGGGAGTTTACGGGGAGCTGTTTTTT
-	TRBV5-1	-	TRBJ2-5	CASSSGVPRETQYF	TGCGCCAGCAGCAGCGGTGTCCCGAGGGAGACCCAGTACTTC
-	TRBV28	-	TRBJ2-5	CASRRRGGVETQYF	TGTGCCAGCAGGAGACGTGGGGGCGTAGAGACCCAGTACTTC
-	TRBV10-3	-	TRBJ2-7	CAISGEGSSYEQYF	TGTGCCATCAGTGGTGAAGGGAGCTCCTACGAGCAGTACTTC
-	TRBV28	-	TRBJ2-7	CASSFQGISYEQYF	TGTGCCAGCAGTTTTCAGGGGATTTCCTACGAGCAGTACTTC
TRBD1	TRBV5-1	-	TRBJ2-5	CASRQGQETQYF	TGCGCCAGCCGACAGGGGCAAGAGACCCAGTACTTC
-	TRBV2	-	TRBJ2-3	CASSEAGLAFF	TGTGCCAGCAGTGAAGCGGGTCTAGCCTTTTTT
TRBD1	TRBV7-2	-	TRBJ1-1	CASSLSGQGTEAFF	TGTGCCAGCAGCTTAAGTGGACAGGGCACTGAAGCTTTCTTT
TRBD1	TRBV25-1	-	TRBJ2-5	CASSVKLQGTVGETQYF	TGTGCCAGCAGTGTAAAATTACAGGGGACGGTAGGAGAGACCCAGTACTTC
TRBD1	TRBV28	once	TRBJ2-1	CASSLKDRGSLF	TGTGCCAGCAGTTTAAAGGACAGGGGGTCTCTCTTC
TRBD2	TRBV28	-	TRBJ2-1	CASSFPGLGAGNPSDEQFF	TGTGCCAGCAGTTTCCCGGGTTTAGGAGCGGGGAACCCCTCCGATGAGCAGTTCTTC
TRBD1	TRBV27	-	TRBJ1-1	CASGDDRVVTEAFF	TGTGCCAGCGGTGACGACAGGGTTGTCACTGAAGCTTTCTTT
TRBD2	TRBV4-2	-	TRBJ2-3	CASSPYFGTSGVTDTQYF	TGTGCCAGCAGCCCCTACTTCGGGACTAGCGGGGTCACAGATACGCAGTATTTT
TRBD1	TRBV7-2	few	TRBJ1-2	CASSLVEGGSYGYTF	TGTGCCAGCAGCTTAGTGGAAGGGGGCAGTTATGGCTACACCTTC
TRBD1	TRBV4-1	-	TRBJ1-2	CASSQGLGTAANYGYTF	TGCGCCAGCAGCCAAGGACTTGGGACAGCAGCTAACTATGGCTACACCTTC
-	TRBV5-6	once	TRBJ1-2	CASSQGSANYGYTF	TGTGCCAGCAGCCAGGGATCCGCTAACTATGGCTACACCTTC
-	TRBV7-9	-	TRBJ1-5	CASSLGTGRLNQPQHF	TGTGCCAGCAGCTTAGGGACCGGGAGGCTCAATCAGCCCCAGCATTTT
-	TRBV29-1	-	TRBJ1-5	CSPTGVSNQPQHF	TGCAGCCCGACAGGCGTTAGCAATCAGCCCCAGCATTTT
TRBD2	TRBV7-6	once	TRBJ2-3	CASSSLAGESTDTQYF	TGTGCCAGCAGCTCCTTAGCGGGAGAGAGCACAGATACGCAGTATTTT
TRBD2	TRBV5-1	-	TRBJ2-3	CASSLGGTSGRVGDTQYF	TGCGCCAGCAGCTTGGGCGGGACTAGCGGGAGGGTCGGCGATACGCAGTATTTT